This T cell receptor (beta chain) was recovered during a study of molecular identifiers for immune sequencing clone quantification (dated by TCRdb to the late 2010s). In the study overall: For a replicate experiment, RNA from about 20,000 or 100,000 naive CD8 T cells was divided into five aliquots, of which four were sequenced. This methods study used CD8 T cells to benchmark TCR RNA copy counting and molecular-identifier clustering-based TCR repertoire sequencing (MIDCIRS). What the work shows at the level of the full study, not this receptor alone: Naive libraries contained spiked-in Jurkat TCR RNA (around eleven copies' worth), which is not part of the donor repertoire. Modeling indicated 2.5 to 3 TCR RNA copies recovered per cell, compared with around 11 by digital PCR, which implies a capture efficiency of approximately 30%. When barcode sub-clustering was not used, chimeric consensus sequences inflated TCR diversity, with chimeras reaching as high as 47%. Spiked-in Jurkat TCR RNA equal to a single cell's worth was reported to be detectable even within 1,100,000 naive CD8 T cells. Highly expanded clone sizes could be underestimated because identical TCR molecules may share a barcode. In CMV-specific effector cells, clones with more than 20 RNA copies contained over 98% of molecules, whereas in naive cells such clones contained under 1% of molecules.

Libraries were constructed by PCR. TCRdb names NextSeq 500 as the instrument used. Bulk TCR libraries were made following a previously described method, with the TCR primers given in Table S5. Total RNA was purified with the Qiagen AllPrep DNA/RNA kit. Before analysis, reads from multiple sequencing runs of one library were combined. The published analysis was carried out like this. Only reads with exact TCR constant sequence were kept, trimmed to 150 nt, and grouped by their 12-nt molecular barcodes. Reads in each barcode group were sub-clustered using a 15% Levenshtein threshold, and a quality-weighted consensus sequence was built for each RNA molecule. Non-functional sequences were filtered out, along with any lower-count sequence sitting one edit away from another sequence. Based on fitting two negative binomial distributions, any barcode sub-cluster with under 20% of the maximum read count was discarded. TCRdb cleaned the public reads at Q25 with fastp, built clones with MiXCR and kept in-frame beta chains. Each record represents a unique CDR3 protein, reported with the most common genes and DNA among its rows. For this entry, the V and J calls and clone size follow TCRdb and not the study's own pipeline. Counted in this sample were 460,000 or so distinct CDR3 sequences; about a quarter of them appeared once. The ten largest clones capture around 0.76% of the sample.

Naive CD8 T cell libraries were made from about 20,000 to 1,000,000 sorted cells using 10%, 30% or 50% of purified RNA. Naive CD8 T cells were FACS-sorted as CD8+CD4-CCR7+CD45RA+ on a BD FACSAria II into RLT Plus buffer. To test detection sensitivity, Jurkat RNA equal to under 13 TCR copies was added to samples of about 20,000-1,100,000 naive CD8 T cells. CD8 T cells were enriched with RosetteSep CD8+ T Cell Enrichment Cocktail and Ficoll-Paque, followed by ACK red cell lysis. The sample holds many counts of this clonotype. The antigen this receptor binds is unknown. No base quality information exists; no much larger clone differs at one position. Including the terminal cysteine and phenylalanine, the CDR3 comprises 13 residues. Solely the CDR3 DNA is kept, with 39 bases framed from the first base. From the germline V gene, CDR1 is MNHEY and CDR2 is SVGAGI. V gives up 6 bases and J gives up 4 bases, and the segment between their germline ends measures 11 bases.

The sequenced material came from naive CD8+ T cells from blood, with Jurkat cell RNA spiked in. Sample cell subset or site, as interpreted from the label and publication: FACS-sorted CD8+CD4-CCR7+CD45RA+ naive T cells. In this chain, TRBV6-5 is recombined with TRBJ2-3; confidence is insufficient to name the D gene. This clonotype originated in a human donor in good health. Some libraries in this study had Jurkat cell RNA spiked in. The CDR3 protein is CASRLVGADTQYF. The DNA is TGTGCCAGCAGACTGGTTGGGGCAGATACGCAGTATTTT.